This TCR beta chain was profiled in a study of T cells in narcolepsy. Study-level findings and limits: Autoreactive clonotypes reportedly recurred in blood of same and different patients, not controls. HCRT-specific and TRIB2-specific autoreactive clonotypes appeared among same-patient CSF and blood CD4+ clonotypes.

Comments on this clone: No antigen is known for it.

The assay was immunoSEQ multiplex PCR, and TCRdb's table has in-frame clones only and misses some. The sample lists roughly 9,800 clones; 70% were seen once. Germline V CDR1 and CDR2: GTSNPN, SVGIG (reference sequence). Trimming cost V 3 bases and J 3 bases, with 14 bases left between them. The CDR3 contains 15 residues. The rearrangement joins TRBV30 to TRBJ2-2; maybe TRBD1 (6 bases). Input material: CD45RA- memory CD8+ T cells from PBMCs. The receptor was derived from a human donor with narcolepsy. The DNA of the CDR3 is TGTGCCTGGAGCCCTACAGGGTTGGACACCGGGGAGCTGTTTTTT. Translated, it gives CAWSPTGLDTGELFF.